This T cell receptor (beta chain) was recovered during a study of early T cells in non-severe SARS-CoV-2 infection. The TCR library protocol attached unique molecular identifiers to the individual cDNA molecules. MiXCR was run by TCRdb on the 5' RACE reads, yielding one entry per CDR3 protein. Of some 87,000 distinct CDR3 sequences in the sample, roughly 13% are singletons; the top ten hold around 1.1%. This CDR3 is 15 amino acids long. The germline CDR1 and CDR2 sequences are LNHDA and SQIVND (reference sequence). Trimming left V 0 bases short and J 7 bases short, with 13 bases between. The table lists this clonotype with many counts.

This chain joins TRBV19 and TRBJ1-5; the D gene is possibly TRBD1 (5 bases). The receptor's source is an adult who was a healthcare worker with PCR-confirmed SARS-CoV-2 infection or an uninfected control (not recorded which). The sample taken for sequencing was whole blood. The CDR3 region is CASSIDQGLRQPQHF. The CDR3 DNA reads as TGTGCCAGTAGTATAGACCAGGGCTTGAGGCAGCCCCAGCATTTT.